The clone carrying this T cell receptor (beta chain) showed up many times. The antigen remains undetermined. This entry belongs to a study of human T cells and chemical hapten exposure. Study context: Patch tests of 0.01% DPC on the upper back were read at 6 days. General observations from the study: The number of TCRs over 1 in 1000 frequency stayed unchanged after DPC.

TCRdb independently ran MiXCR on the RACE reads; one entry per CDR3 protein. The sample holds under 100,000 distinct CDR3 sequences, about an eighth seen once. This CDR3 is built from 13 residues. V was clipped by 2 bases and J by 4 bases, with 9 bases between them. Germline CDR1 SGHDT, CDR2 YYEEEE. As for time point: patch test 2, 6 weeks after DPC sensitization. Noted treatment: therapeutic diphenylcyclopropenone sensitization with weekly scalp DPC. The chain uses TRBV5-6 and TRBJ1-2; D may be TRBD1 (6 bases). This receptor was taken from a middle-aged woman with alopecia areata. Some clones in this sample may be carry-over from other donors' samples. The sample was whole blood, taken in connection with sensitization to the hapten diphenylcyclopropenone (DPC). CDR3 in DNA: TGTGCCAGCAGCTTAACAGGGATCTATGGCTACACCTTC. It specifies CASSLTGIYGYTF. Using reference TRBV5-6 and TRBJ1-2 for the parts outside the CDR3, the full variable domain is DAGVTQSPTHLIKTRGQQVTLRCSPKSGHDTVSWYQQALGQGPQFIFQYYEEEERQRGNFPDRFSGHQFPNYSSELNVNALLLGDSALYLCASSLTGIYGYTFGSGTRLTVV.